These T cell receptor beta chains were read from a single sample in a study of T-cell memory formation after mild COVID-19. MiXCR, applied by TCRdb to the 5' RACE reads, yields one record per CDR3 protein. Found here are 120,000 or so distinct CDR3 sequences, roughly 15% of them singletons; the top ten hold approximately 15%. The sample was PBMCs or a T cell subset sorted from them (not recorded which). The source of these receptors is an adult woman who had mild COVID-19 (a few samples of this study predate the infection). Cell type and time point are not known. CDR3s include the opening cysteine and the closing phenylalanine or tryptophan. The order of the fields is V gene, J gene, clone size, D gene, CDR3 protein, CDR3 DNA. A D gene is named only where the DNA matches it firmly. Only some rows state a clone size, as once, few, many or a class for expanded clones.

TRBV4-1	TRBJ1-4	-	-	CASSQDWLGTNEKLFF	TGCGCCAGCAGCCAAGATTGGTTGGGGACTAATGAAAAACTGTTTTTT
TRBV12-3/TRBV12-4	TRBJ1-3	-	-	CASSSRTGWGGNTIYF	TGTGCCAGCAGTTCTCGGACTGGGTGGGGAGGAAACACCATATATTTT
TRBV15	TRBJ1-1	-	-	CATSRDRAHTEAFF	TGTGCCACCAGCAGAGACAGGGCCCACACTGAAGCTTTCTTT
TRBV29-1	TRBJ2-2	few	-	CSAVPTQGRTGELFF	TGCAGCGCAGTACCCACCCAGGGGAGGACCGGGGAGCTGTTTTTT
TRBV12-3/TRBV12-4	TRBJ2-5	-	TRBD1	CASRTGVQETQYF	TGTGCCAGCAGGACAGGGGTTCAAGAGACCCAGTACTTC
TRBV27	TRBJ2-2	-	-	CASSFREFAGELFF	TGTGCCAGCAGTTTCAGGGAATTCGCCGGGGAGCTGTTTTTT
TRBV4-1	TRBJ2-3	few	TRBD2	CASSREHPGTSADTQYF	TGCGCCAGCAGCCGGGAACATCCCGGGACTAGCGCAGATACGCAGTATTTT
TRBV6-5	TRBJ2-3	few	TRBD1	CASMRTGSTDTQYF	TGTGCCAGCATGCGGACAGGGAGCACAGATACGCAGTATTTT
TRBV6-5	TRBJ2-5	few	-	CASSYYRGREETQYF	TGTGCCAGCAGTTACTACAGAGGCCGGGAGGAGACCCAGTACTTC
TRBV4-2	TRBJ1-1	-	TRBD1	CASSQESRGLENEAFF	TGTGCCAGCAGCCAAGAAAGCAGGGGGTTGGAGAATGAAGCTTTCTTT
TRBV4-2	TRBJ2-5	few	TRBD1	CASSAGTGLQETQYF	TGTGCCAGCAGCGCCGGGACAGGCCTCCAAGAGACCCAGTACTTC
TRBV19	TRBJ2-7	few	-	CASSRSGEAYEQYF	TGTGCCAGTAGTAGGTCAGGGGAGGCGTACGAGCAGTACTTC